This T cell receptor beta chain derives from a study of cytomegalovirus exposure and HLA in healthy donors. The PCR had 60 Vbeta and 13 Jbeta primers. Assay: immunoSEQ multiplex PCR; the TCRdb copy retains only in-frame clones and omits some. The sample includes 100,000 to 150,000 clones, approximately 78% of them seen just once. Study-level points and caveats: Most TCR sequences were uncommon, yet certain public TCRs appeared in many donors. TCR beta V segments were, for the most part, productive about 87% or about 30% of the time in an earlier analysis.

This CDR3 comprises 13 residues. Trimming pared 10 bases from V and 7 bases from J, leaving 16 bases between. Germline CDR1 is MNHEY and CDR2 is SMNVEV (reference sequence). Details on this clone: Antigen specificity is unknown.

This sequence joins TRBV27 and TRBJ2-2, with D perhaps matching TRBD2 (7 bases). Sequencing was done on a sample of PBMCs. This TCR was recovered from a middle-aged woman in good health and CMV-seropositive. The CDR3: CAIAGARGGELFF. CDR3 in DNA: TGTGCCATCGCGGGGGCCCGGGGCGGGGAGCTGTTTTTT.